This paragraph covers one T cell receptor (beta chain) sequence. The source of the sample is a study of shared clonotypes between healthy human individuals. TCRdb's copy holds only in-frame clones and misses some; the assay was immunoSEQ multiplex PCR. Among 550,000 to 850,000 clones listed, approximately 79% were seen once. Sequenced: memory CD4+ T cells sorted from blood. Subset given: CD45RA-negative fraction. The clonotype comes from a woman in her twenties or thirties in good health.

The CDR3 spells CASSLVTRNTEAFF. Written as DNA, the CDR3 is TGTGCCAGCAGTTTGGTGACAAGAAACACTGAAGCTTTCTTT. The chain is built from TRBV28 and TRBJ1-1; D remains unclear. CDR1 is MDHEN, CDR2 SYDVKM, per germline. CDR3 length equals 14 residues. Trimming cost V 3 bases and J 2 bases, with 10 bases left between them.